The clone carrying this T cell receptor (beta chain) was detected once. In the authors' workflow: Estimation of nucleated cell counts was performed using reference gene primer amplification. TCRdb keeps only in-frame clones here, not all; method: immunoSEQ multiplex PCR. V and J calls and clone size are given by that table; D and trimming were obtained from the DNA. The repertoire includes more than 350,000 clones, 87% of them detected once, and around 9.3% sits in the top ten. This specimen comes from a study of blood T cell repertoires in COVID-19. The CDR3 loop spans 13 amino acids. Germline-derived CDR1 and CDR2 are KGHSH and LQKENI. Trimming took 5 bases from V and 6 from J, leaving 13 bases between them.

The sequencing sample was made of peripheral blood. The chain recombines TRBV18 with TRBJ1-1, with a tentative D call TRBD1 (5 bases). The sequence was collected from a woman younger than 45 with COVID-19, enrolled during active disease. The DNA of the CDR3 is TGTGCCAGCTCAATGAGGGACTTCTCTGAAGCTTTCTTT. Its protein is CASSMRDFSEAFF.